One sample yielded the 10 T cell receptor beta chains listed below, sequenced in a study of tumor-infiltrating lymphocytes in primary liver carcinoma. A constant-region primer served to make TCR beta cDNA from 500 to 550 ng total RNA. ARM-PCR was slightly modified, and three nested multiplex PCR rounds with it gave rise to the TCR beta libraries. PCR rounds one and two used TRBV1-TRBV30 forward primers with a C-beta reverse primer for roughly 10 cycles each. TCRdb reprocessed the multiplex PCR reads with MiXCR, giving one entry per CDR3 protein. Of 90,000 to 150,000 distinct CDR3 sequences in the sample, roughly 75% were seen once. Total RNA and DNA came together from around 20-30 mg of bulk tissue without cell sorting. Material for sequencing was tumor-adjacent normal liver tissue. These receptors were obtained from a woman aged 55-70 years with primary liver carcinoma and hepatitis B virus infection.

As regards this clonotype: A much larger clone differs by one base, so this may be a read error. The rearrangement uses TRBV7-9 and TRBJ1-1; D not certain. CDR3 length equals 15 residues. The germline gives CDR1 SEHNR, CDR2 FQNEAQ (reference sequence). The CDR3 DNA is TGTGCCAGCAGCCTATCCGGGATGGGGAACACTAAAGCTTTCTTT. It is translated as CASSLSGMGNTKAFF.

This clonotype was found once. Given the absence of the conserved phenylalanine or tryptophan at the CDR3 end, a read error is likely. V gene TRBV12-3 or TRBV12-4 combines with J gene TRBJ2-7; TRBD2 agrees at 12 bases. With 10 bases clipped from V and 6 bases from J, the junction kept 10 bases outside the gene matches. The CDR3 is 14 amino acids. The CDR3 reads CANSRTSGTGEQYL. For the CDR3, the DNA is TGTGCCAACAGCCGGACTAGCGGGACTGGCGAGCAGTACTTA.

This clonotype has a handful of counts. This may be a read error, as it is one base from a much larger clone. V and J are TRBV5-6 and TRBJ2-2, with 8 bases matching TRBD2. The CDR3 totals 16 residues. Germline assignment: CDR1 SGHDT and CDR2 YYEEEE. This CDR3 is CANSRRVSGKVGELFF. CDR3 nucleotides: TGTGCCAACAGCCGGCGTGTTAGCGGGAAAGTCGGGGAGCTGTTTTTT.

As to this clonotype: Mismatch with germline at one junction end may stem from a read error. The V and J genes are TRBV11-2 and TRBJ2-1; D is possibly TRBD2 (6 bases). This CDR3 is 14 amino acids long. Germline V gives CDR1 SGHAT, CDR2 FQNNGV. The CDR3 nucleotides are TGTGTCAGCAGCTTAGCCGGGAGTCTCAATGATCAGCTCTTC. Its protein is CVSSLAGSLNDQLF. Variable domain in full (rest from reference TRBV11-2 and TRBJ2-1): EAGVAQSPRYKIIEKRQSVAFWCNPISGHATLYWYQQILGQGPKLLIQFQNNGVVDDSQLPKDRFSAERLKGVDSTLKIQPAKLEDSAVYLCVSSLAGSLNDQLFGPGTRLTVL.

Concerning this clonotype: The missing conserved phenylalanine or tryptophan at the end of this CDR3 makes a read error likely. This chain joins TRBV6-2 or TRBV6-3 and TRBJ2-5; D ambiguous. This CDR3 is 11 amino acids long. Germline V CDR1 and CDR2: MNHEY, SVGEGT. The CDR3 reads CASSYKETQYC. The CDR3 DNA sequence: TGTGCCAGCAGTTACAAAGAGACTCAGTACTGC.

This clonotype was recorded many times. The genes are TRBV4-1 and TRBJ2-2; 7 bases are shared with TRBD2. Germline loops: CDR1 MGHRA, CDR2 YSYEKL. Trimming took 4 bases from V and 2 from J; bases not matched to a gene: 10. There are 17 residues in the CDR3. The DNA for the CDR3 is TGCGCCAGCAGCCGAGGCTGGGGGAGGGGAAACACCGGGGAGCTGTTTTTT. Amino acids: CASSRGWGRGNTGELFF.

Of note for this clonotype: Germline is not matched at one junction end, which may reflect a read error. This chain links TRBV29-1 with TRBJ2-3, with a possible D match to TRBD2 (5 bases). The germline CDR1 and CDR2 sequences are SQVTM and ANQGSEA. This CDR3 has 12 amino acids. The CDR3 loop reads CSVDGSTDTQYF. In DNA, the CDR3 is TGTAGCGTTGACGGCAGCACAGATACGCAGTATTTT.

This clonotype was picked up many times. This chain connects TRBV28 to TRBJ1-5; D might be TRBD1 (5 bases). Germline CDR1 reads MDHEN; CDR2 reads SYDVKM. This CDR3 region has 15 residues. Trimming left V 6 bases short and J 4 bases short, with 16 bases between. This CDR3 reads CASRGTGTENQPQHF. The CDR3 DNA follows: TGTGCCAGCAGGGGGACCGGGACGGAAAATCAGCCCCAGCATTTT.

Of note for this clonotype: One end of the junction varies from germline; a read error may be responsible. This sequence joins TRBV10-3 and TRBJ2-1; TRBD2 matches 10 bases. The germline gives CDR1 ENHRY, CDR2 SYGVKD. The CDR3 loop spans 16 amino acids. This CDR3 reads CVIRHSGRAVCNEQFF. The CDR3 DNA reads as TGTGTCATCAGACACAGCGGGAGGGCCGTCTGCAATGAGCAGTTCTTC.

V usage is TRBV28 and J usage is TRBJ1-1; TRBD1 aligns across 10 bases. The CDR3 consists of 17 residues. Trimming took 1 base from V and 2 from J; bases not matched to a gene: 7. Germline V gives CDR1 MDHEN, CDR2 SYDVKM. CDR3 nucleotide sequence: TGTGCCAGCAGTTTATCCCAGGGACAGGGGATTAACACTGAAGCTTTCTTT. Residues: CASSLSQGQGINTEAFF.